This TCR beta chain is from a study of vaccination effects on CD4 cells after COVID-19. Study overall: Participants were given two doses of BNT162b2 or mRNA-1273 vaccine. General study findings and limits: In the study, convalescent patients were few, and early post-infection timepoints were absent.

A note on this clone: Its antigen is still unknown.

Repertoires were generated with immunoSEQ multiplex PCR, while TCRdb's copy carries only in-frame clones and drops some. There are tens of thousands of clones in the sample; about four fifths occur only once, and around 32% lies in the top ten. Trimming pared 0 bases from V and 7 bases from J, leaving 12 bases between. This CDR3 is 15 amino acids long. Germline V lookup: CDR1 LGHNA, CDR2 YNFKEQ. Expansion with viral peptide pools was applied to antigen-specific CD4+ T cells by the ViraFEST assay prior to sequencing. CD4+ T cell isolation took place after 10 days of culture. Among the vaccine recipients, none had a prior SARS-CoV-2 infection, and nucleocapsid antibodies were negative. Researchers reported culturing two million PBMC in each well, adding about 9.5 IU/ml IL-2 and approximately 10 ug/ml peptides.

The source of this sequence is a human donor who received a COVID-19 vaccine. The specimen was CD4+ T cells from PBMCs cultured with SARS-CoV-2 spike peptides, collected before COVID-19 vaccination. The chain links TRBV4-2 to TRBJ1-4; D remains ambiguous. The DNA of the CDR3 is TGTGCCAGCAGCCAAGATGCGGCGGCGGGTGAAAAACTGTTTTTT. Translation gives CASSQDAAAGEKLFF.